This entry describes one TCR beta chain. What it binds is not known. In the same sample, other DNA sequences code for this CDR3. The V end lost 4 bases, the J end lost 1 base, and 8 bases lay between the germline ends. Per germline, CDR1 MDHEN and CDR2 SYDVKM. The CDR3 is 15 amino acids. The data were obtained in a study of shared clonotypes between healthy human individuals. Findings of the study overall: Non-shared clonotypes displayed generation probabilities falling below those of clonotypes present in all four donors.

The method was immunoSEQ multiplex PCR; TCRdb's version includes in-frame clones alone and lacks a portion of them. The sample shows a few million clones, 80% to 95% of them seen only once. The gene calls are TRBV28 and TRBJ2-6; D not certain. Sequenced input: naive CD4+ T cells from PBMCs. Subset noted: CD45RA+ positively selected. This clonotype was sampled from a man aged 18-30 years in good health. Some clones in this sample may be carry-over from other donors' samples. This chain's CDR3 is CASSSSGSGANVLTF. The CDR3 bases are TGTGCCAGCAGTTCTAGTGGGTCTGGGGCCAACGTCCTGACTTTC.